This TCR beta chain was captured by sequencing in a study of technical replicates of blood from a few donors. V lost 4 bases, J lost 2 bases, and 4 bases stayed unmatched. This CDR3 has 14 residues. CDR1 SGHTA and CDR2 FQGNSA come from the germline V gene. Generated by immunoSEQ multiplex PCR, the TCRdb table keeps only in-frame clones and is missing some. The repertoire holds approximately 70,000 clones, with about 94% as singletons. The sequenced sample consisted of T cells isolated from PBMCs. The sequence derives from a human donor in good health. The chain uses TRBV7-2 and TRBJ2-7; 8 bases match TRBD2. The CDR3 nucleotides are TGTGCCAGCAGCTACACTAGCGGAACCTACGAGCAGTACTTC. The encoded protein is CASSYTSGTYEQYF.